This record looks at one T cell receptor beta chain sequence and its context. The target of this receptor is not known. No quality values exist for individual bases; no much larger clone is one base distant. Whole blood was collected in K2EDTA tubes by collaborating institutions according to the institutions' own protocols. For TCRbeta analysis, collaborators shipped samples as frozen whole blood, isolated PBMCs, or DNA extracted from either of those sample types. TCRbeta CDR3 regions were amplified from genomic DNA using the immunoSEQ Assay, a bias-controlled multiplex PCR. The original pipeline was this. The number of nucleated cells in each sample was estimated from the amplification of reference gene primers within the assay. Sequence reads were collapsed and filtered to measure the absolute abundance of every unique TCRbeta CDR3 rearrangement. For each sample, productive Simpson clonality was calculated as the square root of Simpson's diversity index over productive rearrangements. This immuneACCESS table, as held by TCRdb, lists in-frame sequences with V and J called but not all clones. Of the missing ones, under half trace to an unresolved V gene in checked studies; the others have no known cause. V and J calls and clone size come straight from that table; D and trimming were deduced from the DNA. This sample has over 200,000 clones in its table, and around 82% of those were observed once. The ten largest account for around 2.5% of the sample.

After removal of 0 bases from V and 0 bases from J, the junction retains 4 bases not matched to a gene. The CDR3 contains 16 residues, cysteine and phenylalanine counted. Only the CDR3 DNA is retained, 48 bases long and in frame from the first base. For CDR1 and CDR2, the germline V gene lists SGHRS and YFSETQ. The entry originates in a study of blood T cell repertoires in COVID-19 (TCRdb year 2020). Background on the whole study: The collaborator samples originated in the United States, Italy and Spain and spanned the acute and convalescent phases of COVID-19. Samples were obtained from the ongoing ImmuneRACE study (first 160 participants) and from about 1,300 subjects provided by 6 global collaborators. The sample metadata nearly always contained a de-identified subject ID, COVID-19 status, age in years and sex. Subjects who had been exposed to COVID-19, were actively infected with it, or had recovered from it provided the deeply sampled blood TCRbeta repertoires that made up the dataset. A freely available public database, intended as a resource for researchers studying the immune response to SARS-CoV-2, is where the repertoires were released. Where available, HLA class I and class II types were taken from metadata supplied by the sample provider and were not determined by assay-based typing. The material from the prospective study consisted of cDNA or gDNA derived from T cells, B-cell-depleted T cells, or PBMCs. The paper's findings and limits, for the study overall: Clinical and demographic metadata were provided uncurated, with the amount varying by source and participant.

The rearranged segments are TRBV5-1 and TRBJ1-1; 8 junctional bases match TRBD1. The receptor comes from a woman aged 40 to 49 with active or convalescent COVID-19. Material for sequencing was peripheral blood. The sequence in DNA is TGCGCCAGCAGCTTGGCGGCAGGGGGCATGAACACTGAAGCTTTCTTT. Protein translation: CASSLAAGGMNTEAFF. Reference TRBV5-1 and TRBJ1-1 genes cover what lies past the CDR3, so the full variable domain is KAGVTQTPRYLIKTRGQQVTLSCSPISGHRSVSWYQQTPGQGLQFLFEYFSETQRNKGNFPGRFSGRQFSNSRSEMNVSTLELGDSALYLCASSLAAGGMNTEAFFGQGTRLTVV.